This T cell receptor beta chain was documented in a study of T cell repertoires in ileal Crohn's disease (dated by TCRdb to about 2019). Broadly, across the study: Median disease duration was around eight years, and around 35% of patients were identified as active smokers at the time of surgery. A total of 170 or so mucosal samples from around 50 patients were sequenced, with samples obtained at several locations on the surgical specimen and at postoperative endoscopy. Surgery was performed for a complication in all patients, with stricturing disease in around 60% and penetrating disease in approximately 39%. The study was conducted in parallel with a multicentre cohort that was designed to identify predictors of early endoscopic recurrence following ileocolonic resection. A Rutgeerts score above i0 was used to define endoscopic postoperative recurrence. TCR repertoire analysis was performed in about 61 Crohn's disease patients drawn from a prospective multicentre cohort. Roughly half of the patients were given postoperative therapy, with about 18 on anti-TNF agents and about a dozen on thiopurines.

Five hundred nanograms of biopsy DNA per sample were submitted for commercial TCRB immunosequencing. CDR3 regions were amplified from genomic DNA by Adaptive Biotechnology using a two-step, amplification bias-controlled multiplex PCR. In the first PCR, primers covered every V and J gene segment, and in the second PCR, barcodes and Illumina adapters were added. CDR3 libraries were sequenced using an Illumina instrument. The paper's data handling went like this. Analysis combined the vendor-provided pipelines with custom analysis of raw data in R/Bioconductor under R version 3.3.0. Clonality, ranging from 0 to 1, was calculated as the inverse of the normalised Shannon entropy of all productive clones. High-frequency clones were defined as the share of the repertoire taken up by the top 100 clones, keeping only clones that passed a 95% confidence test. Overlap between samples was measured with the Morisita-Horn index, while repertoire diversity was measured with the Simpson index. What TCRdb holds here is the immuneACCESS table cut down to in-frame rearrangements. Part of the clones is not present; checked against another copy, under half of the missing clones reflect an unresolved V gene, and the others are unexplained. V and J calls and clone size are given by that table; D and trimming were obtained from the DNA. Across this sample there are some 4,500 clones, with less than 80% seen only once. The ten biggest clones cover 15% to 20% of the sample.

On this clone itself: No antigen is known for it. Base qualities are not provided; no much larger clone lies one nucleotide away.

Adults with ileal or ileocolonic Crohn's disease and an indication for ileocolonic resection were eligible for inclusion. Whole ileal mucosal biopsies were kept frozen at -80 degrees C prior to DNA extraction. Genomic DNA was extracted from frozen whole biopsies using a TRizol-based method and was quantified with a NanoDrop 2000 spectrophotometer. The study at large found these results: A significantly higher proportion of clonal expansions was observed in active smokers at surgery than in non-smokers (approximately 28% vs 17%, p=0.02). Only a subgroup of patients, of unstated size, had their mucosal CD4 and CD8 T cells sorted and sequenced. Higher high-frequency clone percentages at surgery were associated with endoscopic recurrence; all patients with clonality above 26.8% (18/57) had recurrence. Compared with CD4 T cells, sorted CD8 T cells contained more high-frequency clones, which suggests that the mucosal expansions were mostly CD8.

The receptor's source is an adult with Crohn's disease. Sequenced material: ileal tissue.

The CDR3 region reads CASRTSGIQETQYF. Read as DNA, the sequence is TGCGCCAGCAGAACTAGCGGGATTCAAGAGACCCAGTACTTC. The rearrangement combines TRBV5-1 with TRBJ2-5; TRBD2 agrees with 10 junctional bases. V is trimmed back by 5 bases and J by 2 bases, and the junction contains 3 bases that no gene match accounts for. The CDR3 runs 14 residues from the cysteine to the phenylalanine. Only the CDR3 DNA stays, 42 bases, in frame from base 1. From a lookup of the germline V gene, CDR1 and CDR2 are SGHRS and YFSETQ.